These T cell receptor beta chains were read from a single sample in a study of shared clonotypes between healthy human individuals. Only in-frame clones appear in the TCRdb table, and some are missing; sequencing was by immunoSEQ multiplex PCR. The data show more than 2 million clones, 85% to 95% seen once. Sequences were obtained from naive CD8+ T cells from PBMCs. The source is a man in his late teens or twenties in good health. Some clones in this sample may be carry-over from other donors' samples. Both conserved end residues are part of each CDR3. The D gene is left open where the match is weak. The listing skips clone size in some rows; elsewhere it reads once, few, many or a size class.

J gene: TRBJ2-2
clone size: .
D gene: .
V gene: TRBV13
CDR3 DNA: TGTGCCAGCAGCCGCAGACTAGATTGGGAGCTGTTTTTT
CDR3 protein: CASSRRLDWELFF

J gene: TRBJ1-2
clone size: .
D gene: .
V gene: TRBV6-1
CDR3 DNA: TGTGCCAGCAGTGAAGCTCCGAGGGACCTAAAGGACTATGGCTACACCTTC
CDR3 protein: CASSEAPRDLKDYGYTF

J gene: TRBJ2-1
clone size: .
D gene: .
V gene: TRBV6-1
CDR3 DNA: TGTGCCAGCAGGGACACCTACAATGAGCAGTTCTTC
CDR3 protein: CASRDTYNEQFF

J gene: TRBJ2-7
clone size: .
D gene: TRBD1
V gene: TRBV29-1
CDR3 DNA: TGCAGCGCCCGACAGGGGACCTACGAGCAGTACTTC
CDR3 protein: CSARQGTYEQYF

J gene: TRBJ1-5
clone size: .
D gene: TRBD1
V gene: TRBV15
CDR3 DNA: TGTGCCACCAGCAGAGATGGGGACAGCTACCGAAGCAATCAGCCCCAGCATTTT
CDR3 protein: CATSRDGDSYRSNQPQHF

J gene: TRBJ1-1
clone size: .
D gene: TRBD1
V gene: TRBV5-5
CDR3 DNA: TGTGCCAGCACCTTCTCAGGGGGCCGGAACACTGAAGCTTTCTTT
CDR3 protein: CASTFSGGRNTEAFF

J gene: TRBJ1-1
clone size: .
D gene: TRBD1
V gene: TRBV10-2
CDR3 DNA: TGCGCCACTCTGAATCCGGGACAGGGGAACACTGAAGCTTTCTTT
CDR3 protein: CATLNPGQGNTEAFF

J gene: TRBJ2-7
clone size: .
D gene: TRBD1
V gene: TRBV27
CDR3 DNA: TGTGCCAGCAGTTCTCGGACAGGGGAGCAGTACTTC
CDR3 protein: CASSSRTGEQYF

J gene: TRBJ1-1
clone size: .
D gene: .
V gene: TRBV27
CDR3 DNA: TGTGCCATCCTAGGGGGGGGTCCGAACGGATGGAGCACTGAAGCTTTCTTT
CDR3 protein: CAILGGGPNGWSTEAFF

J gene: TRBJ1-2
clone size: .
D gene: TRBD1
V gene: TRBV9
CDR3 DNA: TGTGCCAGCAGCATCGGACAGGGCGAGGATGGCTACACCTTC
CDR3 protein: CASSIGQGEDGYTF

J gene: TRBJ2-7
clone size: .
D gene: TRBD2
V gene: TRBV2
CDR3 DNA: TGTGCCAGCAGCTACGGGACTAGCGGGAGAGCGTACGAGCAGTACTTC
CDR3 protein: CASSYGTSGRAYEQYF

J gene: TRBJ2-7
clone size: .
D gene: TRBD2
V gene: TRBV4-2
CDR3 DNA: TGTGCCAGCAGCCACCCCGGACTAGCGGGACCAAACTACGAGCAGTACTTC
CDR3 protein: CASSHPGLAGPNYEQYF

J gene: TRBJ2-7
clone size: .
D gene: .
V gene: TRBV5-1
CDR3 DNA: TGCGCCAGCAGCTTCTTTCTGAAAGGCGAGCAGTACTTC
CDR3 protein: CASSFFLKGEQYF

J gene: TRBJ1-2
clone size: .
D gene: .
V gene: TRBV28
CDR3 DNA: TGTGCCAGCAGTCTGGTGAATTCAGGATATGGCTACACCTTC
CDR3 protein: CASSLVNSGYGYTF

J gene: TRBJ1-2
clone size: .
D gene: TRBD1
V gene: TRBV27
CDR3 DNA: TGTGCCAGCAGAGACAGGGGCGACTATGGCTACACCTTC
CDR3 protein: CASRDRGDYGYTF

J gene: TRBJ2-3
clone size: .
D gene: .
V gene: TRBV7-6
CDR3 DNA: TGTGCCAGCAGCTCGGATTGGGACCGACCCCGCACAGATACGCAGTATTTT
CDR3 protein: CASSSDWDRPRTDTQYF

J gene: TRBJ2-7
clone size: .
D gene: TRBD2
V gene: TRBV7-9
CDR3 DNA: TGTGCCAGCAGCTTAGCTCTTGTCGTGGGACTAGCGGTCTACGAGCAGTACTTC
CDR3 protein: CASSLALVVGLAVYEQYF

J gene: TRBJ2-1
clone size: few
D gene: .
V gene: TRBV2
CDR3 DNA: TGTGCCAGCAAAGTGGAAGGGGGTAGGATTGAGCAGTTCTTC
CDR3 protein: CASKVEGGRIEQFF

J gene: TRBJ2-7
clone size: .
D gene: .
V gene: TRBV6-1
CDR3 DNA: TGTGCCAGCAGTGAAGCGGGCTGGAGCGAGCAGTACTTC
CDR3 protein: CASSEAGWSEQYF

J gene: TRBJ2-3
clone size: .
D gene: .
V gene: TRBV9
CDR3 DNA: TGTGCCAGCAGCGATAGGGACGGAGCAGATACGCAGTATTTT
CDR3 protein: CASSDRDGADTQYF

J gene: TRBJ2-2
clone size: .
D gene: .
V gene: TRBV9
CDR3 DNA: TGTGCCAGCAGCGTATCCGCTGGGGGTAGACGGGCGAACACCGGGGAGCTGTTTTTT
CDR3 protein: CASSVSAGGRRANTGELFF

J gene: TRBJ2-1
clone size: .
D gene: .
V gene: TRBV21-1
CDR3 DNA: TGTGGTCGGGCCTCATCCTACAATGAGCAGTTCTTC
CDR3 protein: CGRASSYNEQFF

J gene: TRBJ2-7
clone size: .
D gene: .
V gene: TRBV28
CDR3 DNA: TGTGCCAGCAGTCTCCTCCACGAGCAGTACTTC
CDR3 protein: CASSLLHEQYF

J gene: TRBJ1-1
clone size: .
D gene: .
V gene: TRBV10-3
CDR3 DNA: TGTGCCATCAGTGAGTCGATGGTGGACACTGAAGCTTTCTTT
CDR3 protein: CAISESMVDTEAFF

J gene: TRBJ2-7
clone size: .
D gene: TRBD1
V gene: TRBV4-1
CDR3 DNA: TGCGCCAGCAGCCCAGACAGGGACCACGAGCAGTACTTC
CDR3 protein: CASSPDRDHEQYF

J gene: TRBJ1-5
clone size: .
D gene: .
V gene: TRBV28
CDR3 DNA: TGTGCCAGCAGTTTATTGAGCCCTAGCAATCAGCCCCAGCATTTT
CDR3 protein: CASSLLSPSNQPQHF

J gene: TRBJ2-7
clone size: .
D gene: .
V gene: TRBV11-2
CDR3 DNA: TGTGCCAGCAGGTCGAGGACCGGGAACTACGAGCAGTACTTC
CDR3 protein: CASRSRTGNYEQYF

J gene: TRBJ2-7
clone size: once
D gene: .
V gene: TRBV27
CDR3 DNA: TGTGCCAGCGGTCACGGACAGGAGCAGTACTTC
CDR3 protein: CASGHGQEQYF

J gene: TRBJ1-5
clone size: few
D gene: TRBD1
V gene: TRBV4-1
CDR3 DNA: TGCGCCAGCAGCCGCCTGGACGGACAGGGAAATCAGCCCCAGCATTTT
CDR3 protein: CASSRLDGQGNQPQHF

J gene: TRBJ1-5
clone size: .
D gene: .
V gene: TRBV21-1
CDR3 DNA: TGTGCCAGCAGCAAAGCACAGTCAAGCAATCAGCCCCAGCATTTT
CDR3 protein: CASSKAQSSNQPQHF

J gene: TRBJ2-7
clone size: .
D gene: TRBD1
V gene: TRBV4-2
CDR3 DNA: TGTGCCAGCAGCCGAGGAACAGGGGGCCGCGAGCAGTACTTC
CDR3 protein: CASSRGTGGREQYF

J gene: TRBJ1-5
clone size: .
D gene: .
V gene: TRBV5-6
CDR3 DNA: TGTGCCAGCAGCTTCAGGTCGGAGCCCCAGCATTTT
CDR3 protein: CASSFRSEPQHF

J gene: TRBJ1-2
clone size: .
D gene: TRBD1
V gene: TRBV27
CDR3 DNA: TGTGCCAGCACCGCGAACCGGGGACAGGCCACTCCAACCTACACCTTC
CDR3 protein: CASTANRGQATPTYTF

J gene: TRBJ2-1
clone size: .
D gene: .
V gene: TRBV7-9
CDR3 DNA: TGTGCCATAGGCTATGAGCAGTTCTTC
CDR3 protein: CAIGYEQFF

J gene: TRBJ2-7
clone size: .
D gene: .
V gene: TRBV6-6
CDR3 DNA: TGTGCCAGCAGTTACTCTGAGGGGAGTTACGAGCAGTACTTC
CDR3 protein: CASSYSEGSYEQYF

J gene: TRBJ2-7
clone size: .
D gene: .
V gene: TRBV27
CDR3 DNA: TGTGCCAGCAGTTTACGAGGGGGCGAGCAGTACTTC
CDR3 protein: CASSLRGGEQYF

J gene: TRBJ1-4
clone size: .
D gene: TRBD1
V gene: TRBV9
CDR3 DNA: TGTGCCAGCAGCGCCCGGGACAGGGGGATGGATTACGCAACTAATGAAAAACTGTTTTTT
CDR3 protein: CASSARDRGMDYATNEKLFF

J gene: TRBJ2-7
clone size: .
D gene: .
V gene: TRBV6-5
CDR3 DNA: TGTGCCAGCAGTTACCCCGGGGGCGAGCAGTACTTC
CDR3 protein: CASSYPGGEQYF

J gene: TRBJ2-7
clone size: .
D gene: TRBD1
V gene: TRBV13
CDR3 DNA: TGTGCCAGCAGCTTGGGACAGAAAGCCTACGAGCAGTACTTC
CDR3 protein: CASSLGQKAYEQYF

J gene: TRBJ2-5
clone size: .
D gene: .
V gene: TRBV7-3
CDR3 DNA: TGTGCCAGCAGCTTAATGGCCATGCAGGGCGGTGGAGAGACCCAGTACTTC
CDR3 protein: CASSLMAMQGGGETQYF

J gene: TRBJ1-2
clone size: .
D gene: .
V gene: TRBV28
CDR3 DNA: TGTGCCAGCAGTTCTCCCTATGGCTACACCTTC
CDR3 protein: CASSSPYGYTF

J gene: TRBJ2-2
clone size: .
D gene: TRBD1
V gene: TRBV19
CDR3 DNA: TGTGCCAGTAGTAGGGACAGGGGACCCGGGGAGCTGTTTTTT
CDR3 protein: CASSRDRGPGELFF

J gene: TRBJ2-7
clone size: .
D gene: .
V gene: TRBV5-1
CDR3 DNA: TGCGCCAGCAGCTTGGCGGGTGGCTCCTACGAGCAGTACTTC
CDR3 protein: CASSLAGGSYEQYF

J gene: TRBJ2-1
clone size: .
D gene: TRBD2
V gene: TRBV18
CDR3 DNA: TGTGCCAGCTCACTGAGACCGACTAGCGGGAGGGGTAATGAGCAGTTCTTC
CDR3 protein: CASSLRPTSGRGNEQFF

J gene: TRBJ1-2
clone size: .
D gene: .
V gene: TRBV9
CDR3 DNA: TGTGCCAGCAGCTCCAGGGGTCCCCATGGCTACACCTTC
CDR3 protein: CASSSRGPHGYTF

J gene: TRBJ2-7
clone size: .
D gene: TRBD1
V gene: TRBV6-1
CDR3 DNA: TGTGCCAGCAGTTGGACAGGGCTGAACGAGCAGTACTTC
CDR3 protein: CASSWTGLNEQYF

J gene: TRBJ1-2
clone size: .
D gene: .
V gene: TRBV9
CDR3 DNA: TGTGCCAGCAGCGTAGTTGGGTATGGGTTTGGCTACACCTTC
CDR3 protein: CASSVVGYGFGYTF

J gene: TRBJ2-1
clone size: .
D gene: TRBD2
V gene: TRBV9
CDR3 DNA: TGTGCCAGCTCCTGGACTAGCGGGAGGGTAAATGAGCAGTTCTTC
CDR3 protein: CASSWTSGRVNEQFF

J gene: TRBJ2-2
clone size: .
D gene: .
V gene: TRBV4-2
CDR3 DNA: TGTGCCAGCAGCCAAGGAGGGATCACCGGGGAGCTGTTTTTT
CDR3 protein: CASSQGGITGELFF

J gene: TRBJ2-7
clone size: .
D gene: .
V gene: TRBV28
CDR3 DNA: TGTGCCAGCAGCCTCGGGTACGAGCAGTACTTC
CDR3 protein: CASSLGYEQYF

J gene: TRBJ1-5
clone size: .
D gene: .
V gene: TRBV6-5
CDR3 DNA: TGTGCCAGCAGCCTAAGGCACGGTGATCAGCCCCAGCATTTT
CDR3 protein: CASSLRHGDQPQHF

J gene: TRBJ1-1
clone size: .
D gene: .
V gene: TRBV19
CDR3 DNA: TGTGCCAGTAGTGTCGAGAGGGGCGGGAACACTGAAGCTTTCTTT
CDR3 protein: CASSVERGGNTEAFF

J gene: TRBJ2-7
clone size: .
D gene: .
V gene: TRBV27
CDR3 DNA: TGTGCCAGCAGTCTCGGACGGACCTACGAGCAGTACTTC
CDR3 protein: CASSLGRTYEQYF

J gene: TRBJ2-7
clone size: .
D gene: TRBD2
V gene: TRBV27
CDR3 DNA: TGTGCCAGCAGCTCTCCCGGGACTAGCGGCTCCTACGAGCAGTACTTC
CDR3 protein: CASSSPGTSGSYEQYF

J gene: TRBJ2-7
clone size: .
D gene: .
V gene: TRBV29-1
CDR3 DNA: TGCAGCGTTGAAGAAGGGAGGCCTTACGAGCAGTACTTC
CDR3 protein: CSVEEGRPYEQYF